This T cell receptor (beta chain) appears in the sequencing data of a study of blood T cell repertoires in COVID-19. Study summary: Whether acute or convalescent, the COVID-19 samples came from the United States, Italy and Spain.

Patients of the Seattle cohort, enrolled during active infection, were followed longitudinally. Source study methods: Amplification with reference gene primers provided the estimates of nucleated cell counts. Libraries were prepared by immunoSEQ multiplex PCR; TCRdb keeps only in-frame clonotypes and omits some of them. V and J calls and clone size follow that table, whereas D and trimming were derived from the DNA. The data contain 220,000 or so clones, roughly 86% of them singletons. This CDR3 is built from 14 residues. Per the germline V gene, CDR1 is MRHNA and CDR2 is SNTAGT. Between the trimmed V and J ends, which lost 3 bases and 6 bases, there was a span of 14 bases.

Source material: peripheral blood. The V gene is TRBV6-4, the J gene TRBJ1-1; no clear D gene. The sequence came from a woman between 50 and 59 years old with COVID-19, enrolled during active disease. Here the CDR3 reads CASSETPGSAEAFF. CDR3 DNA sequence: TGTGCCAGCAGTGAGACCCCGGGTTCAGCTGAAGCTTTCTTT.